This entry features one TCR beta chain sequence. Its antigen is unknown. PCR was performed a second time for about 7 to 11 cycles using a sample-barcoded 5' primer and a J-beta primer mix. The template-switch adaptor, which had 12 random nucleotides, put a tag on each cDNA molecule. At least 2.5 million CDR3-containing paired-end reads were obtained per sample. From the 5' RACE reads, TCRdb called clonotypes with MiXCR, one entry per CDR3 protein. The repertoire holds 1.5 million to 2 million distinct CDR3 sequences, with roughly 49% as singletons. Per germline, CDR1 PRHDT and CDR2 FYEKMQ (reference sequence). V lost 5 bases and J lost 1; bases outside the gene matches: 7. This CDR3 region has 16 residues. This specimen belongs to a study of blood T cells in healthy people across ages. Findings and caveats of the study: Since the PBMCs were unsorted, naive and antigen-experienced cells could not be conclusively compared.

Sequenced: blood. This TCR derives from a woman aged 40 to 50 in good health. This sequence joins TRBV13 and TRBJ1-2; TRBD1 matches 10 bases. The CDR3 sequence is CASSLGDRGNNYGYTF. Written as DNA, the CDR3 is TGTGCCAGCAGCCTTGGGGACAGGGGTAATAACTATGGCTACACCTTC.